This T cell receptor beta chain was captured by sequencing in a study of molecular identifiers for immune sequencing clone quantification (dated by TCRdb to 2016 to 2018). Study-level background: In a replicate experiment, RNA from approximately 22,000 or 94,000 naive CD8 T cells was split into five aliquots, four of which were sequenced. This methods study used CD8 T cells to benchmark TCR RNA copy counting and molecular-identifier clustering-based TCR repertoire sequencing (MIDCIRS).

Broad study findings and their caveats: Modeling gave roughly 2.9 recovered TCR RNA copies per cell versus approximately 11 by digital PCR, implying approximately 30% capture efficiency. Without barcode sub-clustering, chimeric consensus sequences inflated TCR diversity; chimeras reached as high as 47%. Clones above 20 RNA copies held over 98% of molecules in CMV-specific effector cells but under 1% in naive cells. The naive libraries included spiked-in Jurkat TCR RNA (fewer than eleven copies' worth), and this RNA is not part of the donor repertoire. Spiked-in Jurkat TCR RNA equivalent to a single cell was reported to be detectable even among some 910,000 naive CD8 T cells. The sizes of highly expanded clones could end up underestimated when identical TCR molecules share a barcode.

In the case of this clonotype: Its cognate antigen has yet to be identified. Compared with germline, one end of the junction differs, possibly owing to a read error.

The receptor library was made with PCR. The instrument was a NextSeq 500. Bulk TCR libraries were made following a previously described method, with the TCR primers given in Table S5. Purification of total RNA was performed with the Qiagen AllPrep DNA/RNA kit. Before any analysis, reads coming from multiple sequencing runs of the same library were combined into one pool. The authors' analysis ran thus. Reads were retained only if an exact TCR constant sequence was present, and the retained reads were trimmed to 150 nt and grouped according to their 12-nt molecular barcodes. Within each barcode group, reads were sub-clustered at a 15% Levenshtein threshold, and quality-weighted consensus sequences were built per RNA molecule. Non-functional sequences were removed, as were lower-count sequences one edit away from another. Based on fitting two negative binomial distributions, any barcode sub-cluster with under 20% of the maximum read count was discarded. Through fastp at Q25 and MiXCR, TCRdb rebuilt clones from the public reads, retaining in-frame beta chains. One record per CDR3 amino acid sequence lists the most common genes and DNA. These V and J calls are TCRdb output, not the study's own analysis. This sample has a few hundred thousand distinct CDR3 sequences in its table, and roughly a quarter of those were observed once. The ten largest account for about 0.74% of the sample.

CDR1 and CDR2 are read off the germline V gene (reference sequence) as DFQATT and SNEGSKA. From cysteine to phenylalanine, the CDR3 is 14 amino acids long. CDR3 DNA only is kept here, 42 bases in frame from base 1. Libraries of naive CD8 T cells were built from anywhere between roughly 17,000 and 1,000,000 sorted cells, with 10%, 30% or 50% of the purified RNA used. Naive CD8 T cells were FACS-sorted as CD8+CD4-CCR7+CD45RA+ on a BD FACSAria II into RLT Plus buffer. To test detection sensitivity, Jurkat RNA equal to ten TCR copies was added to samples of roughly 18,000-1,100,000 naive CD8 T cells. CD8 T cells were enriched using RosetteSep CD8+ T Cell Enrichment Cocktail and Ficoll-Paque, and the enriched cells then underwent ACK red cell lysis.

Sample: naive CD8+ T cells from blood, with Jurkat cell RNA spiked in. Reading the label with the study, this specimen's cell subset or site is: FACS-sorted CD8+CD4-CCR7+CD45RA+ naive T cells. The rearranged segments are TRBV20-1 and TRBJ2-6; the D gene is possibly TRBD1 or TRBD2, with 5 bases matching each. The clonotype originates from a human donor in good health. Some libraries in this study had Jurkat cell RNA spiked in. The CDR3 here reads CSAPRGSGATVLPF. DNA sequence: TGCAGTGCCCCCCGCGGGTCTGGGGCCACCGTCCTGCCTTTC.